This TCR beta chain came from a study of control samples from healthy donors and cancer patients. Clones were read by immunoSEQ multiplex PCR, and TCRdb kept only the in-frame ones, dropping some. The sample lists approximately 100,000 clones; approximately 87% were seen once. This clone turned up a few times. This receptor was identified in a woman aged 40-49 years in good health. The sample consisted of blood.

CDR3 loop: CATSRGGTVSTQQYF. Here the CDR3 DNA reads TGTGCCACCAGCAGAGGGGGGACAGTGTCTACGCAGCAGTACTTC. The chain combines TRBV15 with TRBJ2-7, with TRBD1 matching over 7 bases. The junction had 11 bases not matched to a gene; V was cut back by 1 base and J by 8 bases. This CDR3 has 15 residues. Germline V gene data show CDR1 as LNHNV and CDR2 as YYDKDF (reference sequence). Combining the CDR3 with reference TRBV15 and TRBJ2-7 gives the whole variable domain DAMVIQNPRYQVTQFGKPVTLSCSQTLNHNVMYWYQQKSSQAPKLLFHYYDKDFNNEADTPDNFQSRRPNTSFCFLDIRSPGLGDTAMYLCATSRGGTVSTQQYFGPGTRLTVT.